These 31 T cell receptor beta chains originate from one sample sequenced in a study of blood T cell repertoires in COVID-19 (dated by TCRdb to 2018 to 2021). Library creation used the immunoSEQ multiplex PCR assay. What TCRdb holds here is the immuneACCESS table cut down to in-frame rearrangements. Part of the clones is not present; checked against another copy, under half of the missing clones reflect an unresolved V gene, and the others are unexplained. For this sample there are more than 100,000 clones; 80% to 90% appear just once. 3.5% of the sample goes to the ten largest clones. Sequencing was carried out using peripheral blood. These receptors were obtained from a human donor in a cohort sampled during active COVID-19.

This clone appeared once. V is TRBV15 and J is TRBJ1-6, with a tentative D call TRBD1 (5 bases). This CDR3 contains 16 residues. From germline, CDR1 is LNHNV and CDR2 YYDKDF (reference sequence). Trimming took 1 base from V and 0 from J, leaving 7 bases between them. The CDR3 nucleotides are TGTGCCACCAGCAGAGGGGGGGGCTCCTATAATTCACCCCTCCACTTT. Protein: CATSRGGGSYNSPLHF.

This clone was counted once. V usage is TRBV4-1 and J usage is TRBJ1-2; D gene ambiguous. This CDR3 comprises 15 residues. V was pared by 3 bases and J by 4 bases, with 15 bases between. Germline loops: CDR1 MGHRA, CDR2 YSYEKL. This CDR3 is CASSQREGSLYGYTF. The CDR3 coding sequence is TGCGCCAGCAGCCAGAGGGAAGGATCCCTCTATGGCTACACCTTC.

This rearrangement joins TRBV6-5 to TRBJ2-1, with D perhaps TRBD1 (5 bases). Per the germline V gene, CDR1 is MNHEY and CDR2 is SVGAGI. The CDR3 contains 15 residues. V was clipped by 2 bases and J by 4 bases, with 12 bases between them. The CDR3 spells CASSYGDRTYNEQFF. CDR3 DNA: TGTGCCAGCAGTTACGGTGACAGAACATACAATGAGCAGTTCTTC.

The chain joins TRBV7-3 to TRBJ2-3, with 7 bases aligning to TRBD1. V gave up 5 bases and J gave up 11 bases; unmatched junction bases: 10. Germline V lookup: CDR1 SGHTA, CDR2 FQGTGA. The CDR3 spans 13 residues. The CDR3 sequence: CASSPLTGSVQYF. In nucleotides, the CDR3 is TGTGCCAGCAGCCCCCTGACAGGGTCCGTGCAGTATTTT.

This rearrangement joins TRBV10-2 to TRBJ2-7; 9 bases map to TRBD2. Germline-derived CDR1 and CDR2 are WSHSY and SAAADI. V gave up 7 bases and J gave up 2 bases; unmatched junction bases: 6. The CDR3 extends over 14 amino acids. The CDR3 sequence is CASKPPSGTYEQYF. The CDR3 nucleotides read TGCGCCAGCAAACCCCCTAGCGGGACCTACGAGCAGTACTTC.

V and J are TRBV5-1 and TRBJ1-5; D gene uncertain. Germline CDR1 reads SGHRS; CDR2 reads YFSETQ. CDR3 length: 14 residues. Trimming took 4 bases from V and 7 from J, leaving 15 bases between them. The chain's CDR3 is CASSRGEGGQPQHF. CDR3 nucleotides: TGCGCCAGCAGCCGTGGGGAGGGAGGACAGCCCCAGCATTTT.

The CDR3 coding sequence is TGTGCCAGCAGCTTAACAGGTCCAGGGGAGCTGTTTTTT. Its protein product is CASSLTGPGELFF. V usage is TRBV11-3 and J usage is TRBJ2-2, with D possibly matching TRBD1 (5 bases). The CDR3 is 13 residues long. Germline CDR1 and CDR2: SGHNT and YENEEA. Deletions cut 2 bases from V and 8 bases from J, with 9 bases between.

This clone has only one observation. This rearrangement joins TRBV3-1 (or the pseudogene TRBV3-2) to TRBJ2-3; 10 bases are a match to TRBD2. Per the germline V gene, CDR1 is LGHDT and CDR2 is YNNKEL (reference sequence). The J segment lost 4 bases and the V segment lost 0 bases, leaving 13 bases of the junction unmatched. The CDR3 covers 19 residues. CDR3 in DNA: TGTGCCAGCAGCCAAGATTATGGAGTCGGACTAGCGGCCTCAGATACGCAGTATTTT. Translated: CASSQDYGVGLAASDTQYF.

This chain links TRBV29-1 with TRBJ2-2; 9 bases agree with TRBD2. Per the germline V gene, CDR1 is SQVTM and CDR2 is ANQGSEA. CDR3 length: 14 amino acids. J was trimmed by 8 bases and V by 3 bases; bases with no gene match: 7. CDR3 protein: CSVDEAGGSGELFF. CDR3 coding DNA: TGCAGCGTTGACGAAGCGGGAGGTTCTGGGGAGCTGTTTTTT.

This chain links TRBV5-1 with TRBJ1-6, with D unclear. The CDR3 is 16 residues long. Germline CDR1 is SGHRS and CDR2 is YFSETQ. V was trimmed by 5 bases and J by 6 bases, leaving 18 bases between them. The CDR3 loop is CASRRAPKERNSPLHF. The DNA of the CDR3 is TGCGCCAGCAGGAGGGCCCCTAAGGAGCGTAATTCACCCCTCCACTTT.

The rearrangement joins TRBV4-2 to TRBJ1-5; TRBD1 matches at 7 bases. CDR1 LGHNA and CDR2 YNFKEQ come from the germline V gene. The CDR3 runs to 15 residues. Trimming cost V 0 bases and J 1 base; bases outside gene matches: 0. The CDR3 nucleotides read TGTGCCAGCAGCCAAGAGACAGGGAGCAATCAGCCCCAGCATTTT. Its translation is CASSQETGSNQPQHF.

V gene TRBV3-1 (or the pseudogene TRBV3-2) combines with J gene TRBJ1-2, with 8 bases lining up with TRBD1. Germline CDR1 and CDR2: LGHDT and YNNKEL (reference sequence). The CDR3 is made up of 19 amino acids. V gave up 0 bases and J gave up 4 bases; unmatched junction bases: 16. CDR3 loop: CASSQERPGRGPDRYGYTF. DNA for the CDR3: TGTGCCAGCAGCCAAGAAAGGCCTGGCAGGGGGCCTGACCGCTATGGCTACACCTTC.

The chain combines TRBV6-2 or TRBV6-3 with TRBJ2-7, with 14 positions matching TRBD2. The CDR3 consists of 18 residues. Germline-derived CDR1 and CDR2 are MNHEY and SVGEGT. V lost 2 bases and J lost 4; bases outside the gene matches: 10. CDR3 residues: CASSYSWTSGRRGYEQYF. Here the CDR3 DNA reads TGTGCCAGCAGTTACAGTTGGACTAGCGGGAGGAGGGGATACGAGCAGTACTTC.

This chain uses TRBV28 with TRBJ2-7; 10 bases line up with TRBD2. Unmatched junction bases numbered 18, after V lost 2 bases and J lost 2 bases. Germline CDR1 MDHEN, CDR2 SYDVKM. CDR3 length: 20 residues. CDR3 nucleotide sequence: TGTGCCAGCAGTTTAGGTTTGGTGAGACCGGGACTAGCGAACCCCTACGAGCAGTACTTC. Translating gives CASSLGLVRPGLANPYEQYF.

The chain recombines TRBV10-3 with TRBJ2-2; 10 bases match TRBD2. The V segment lost 6 bases and the J segment 3 bases; nucleotides outside the gene matches: 7. Germline V lookup: CDR1 ENHRY, CDR2 SYGVKD. CDR3 size: 16 residues. Written as DNA, the CDR3 is TGTGCCATCAGAGCTAGCGGGAGATTAGACACCGGGGAGCTGTTTTTT. It is translated as CAIRASGRLDTGELFF.

The chain is built from TRBV19 and TRBJ2-7, with 7 bases aligning to TRBD1. Germline V lookup: CDR1 LNHDA, CDR2 SQIVND (reference sequence). The CDR3 consists of 15 residues. V gave up 3 bases and J gave up 1 base; unmatched junction bases: 6. The chain's CDR3 is CASSMVGGPSYEQYF. The CDR3 DNA is TGTGCCAGTAGTATGGTAGGGGGCCCTTCCTACGAGCAGTACTTC.

The chain recombines TRBV5-4 with TRBJ2-1; TRBD1 matches at 9 bases. Trimming at V came to 6 bases and at J to 7 bases, leaving 5 bases not matched to a gene. This CDR3 has 13 amino acids. Germline assignment: CDR1 SGHNT and CDR2 YYREEE (reference sequence). The CDR3 DNA follows: TGTGCCAGCAAGGGGACAGGGATAAATGAGCAGTTCTTC. Translated: CASKGTGINEQFF.

DNA for the CDR3: TGTGCCATCAGCTTAATTGACAGGGGCACCGGGGAGCTGTTTTTT. Protein sequence: CAISLIDRGTGELFF. This chain connects TRBV10-3 to TRBJ2-2; 8 bases are shared with TRBD1. Germline V gene data show CDR1 as ENHRY and CDR2 as SYGVKD. Unmatched junction bases numbered 7, after V lost 6 bases and J lost 4 bases. This CDR3 contains 15 residues.

V is TRBV27 and J is TRBJ2-7; possibly TRBD2 for D (6 bases). Per germline, CDR1 MNHEY and CDR2 SMNVEV (reference sequence). V was shortened by 0 bases and J by 2 bases, with 8 bases between the two germline ends. The CDR3 consists of 14 residues. In nucleotides, the CDR3 is TGTGCCAGCAGTTTATCTAGCGGCACCTACGAGCAGTACTTC. Its protein product is CASSLSSGTYEQYF.

The V and J genes are TRBV9 and TRBJ1-6; D is possibly TRBD1 (5 bases). Trimming cost V 7 bases and J 0 bases, with 8 bases left between them. This CDR3 contains 14 residues. Germline loops: CDR1 SGDLS, CDR2 YYNGEE. For the CDR3, the DNA is TGTGCCAGCGGGGGGGGCTCCTATAATTCACCCCTCCACTTT. Its protein is CASGGGSYNSPLHF.

This clone has more than one count but fewer than ten. In DNA, the CDR3 is TGCGCCAGCAGCCATTCAGGGGGGACAATCTATGGCTACACCTTC. Amino acids: CASSHSGGTIYGYTF. The chain joins TRBV4-1 to TRBJ1-2; 7 bases line up with TRBD1. The germline V gene has CDR1 MGHRA and CDR2 YSYEKL. V lost 3 bases, J lost 4 bases, and 8 bases stayed unmatched. The CDR3 length is 15 residues.

The chain is built from TRBV15 and TRBJ2-2; D remains unclear. V was shortened by 0 bases and J by 1 base, with 3 bases between the two germline ends. CDR1 LNHNV and CDR2 YYDKDF come from the germline V gene (reference sequence). The CDR3 runs 14 residues. The CDR3 DNA reads TGTGCCACCAGCAGAGATAAGAACACCGGGGAGCTGTTTTTT. This gives the protein CATSRDKNTGELFF.

The chain carries TRBV4-1 and TRBJ2-3; D is perhaps TRBD2 (5 bases). Germline CDR1 MGHRA, CDR2 YSYEKL. Between the trimmed V and J ends, which lost 0 bases and 9 bases, there was a span of 7 bases. The CDR3 runs 12 residues. As DNA, the CDR3 is TGCGCCAGCAGCCAAGATCCGGGGACGCAGTATTTT. It encodes CASSQDPGTQYF.

The genes are TRBV6-1 and TRBJ1-2; D possibly corresponds to TRBD1 (5 bases). The germline V and J ends were trimmed by 1 base and 8 bases, with 14 bases remaining between them. Germline values: CDR1 MNHNS, CDR2 SASEGT. The CDR3 has 14 residues. CDR3 residues: CASSEEGRLGGYTF. The CDR3 DNA sequence: TGTGCCAGCAGTGAAGAGGGGCGTCTAGGAGGCTACACCTTC.

This clone was observed a single time. CDR3 DNA sequence: TGTGCCAGTAGTCGGGACAAGACTAACTATGGCTACACCTTC. Encoded protein: CASSRDKTNYGYTF. The genes are TRBV19 and TRBJ1-2; perhaps TRBD1 as D (6 bases). Per the germline V gene, CDR1 is LNHDA and CDR2 is SQIVND (reference sequence). The V end lost 5 bases, the J end lost 0 bases, and 10 bases lay between the germline ends. The CDR3 runs to 14 residues. Using reference TRBV19 and TRBJ1-2 for the parts outside the CDR3, the full variable domain is DGGITQSPKYLFRKEGQNVTLSCEQNLNHDAMYWYRQDPGQGLRLIYYSQIVNDFQKGDIAEGYSVSREKKESFPLTVTSAQKNPTAFYLCASSRDKTNYGYTFGSGTRLTVV.

Remarks on this clone: Germline and junction disagree at one end, which may indicate a read error. The chain carries TRBV5-4 and TRBJ2-5; 9 nucleotides align to TRBD2. CDR3 length: 17 amino acids. CDR1 is SGHNT and CDR2 is YYREEE in the germline V gene (reference sequence). The CDR3 loop is CASSARSSGRPQGTQYF. CDR3 coding DNA: TGTGCCAGCAGCGCTCGCTCCAGCGGGAGGCCACAAGGGACCCAGTACTTC. Based on the CDR3 plus reference TRBV5-4 and TRBJ2-5, the full variable domain is ETGVTQSPTHLIKTRGQQVTLRCSSQSGHNTVSWYQQALGQGPQFIFQYYREEENGRGNFPPRFSGLQFPNYSSELNVNALELDDSALYLCASSARSSGRPQGTQYFGPGTRLLVL.

The V call is TRBV10-1, the J call TRBJ1-1; 9 bases fit TRBD1. V gave up 4 bases and J gave up 6 bases; unmatched junction bases: 9. Germline values: CDR1 WNHNN, CDR2 SYGVQD (reference sequence). This CDR3 is built from 15 residues. The CDR3 spells CASSVDRGGLSEAFF. The CDR3, as DNA: TGCGCCAGCAGTGTTGACAGGGGGGGACTATCTGAAGCTTTCTTT.

V gene TRBV18 combines with J gene TRBJ1-2; a possible D gene is TRBD1 (6 bases). This CDR3 spans 13 amino acids. CDR1 and CDR2 from the germline V gene are KGHSH and LQKENI. With 5 bases removed from V and 4 bases from J, the gap between germline ends came to 11 bases. Here the CDR3 reads CASSTDRSYGYTF. The CDR3, as DNA: TGTGCCAGCTCAACGGACAGATCCTATGGCTACACCTTC.

This clone was found once. The chain couples TRBV5-1 to TRBJ2-3, with 12 bases lining up with TRBD2. This CDR3 comprises 16 residues. Trimming took 2 bases from V and 8 from J; bases not matched to a gene: 9. Germline-derived CDR1 and CDR2 are SGHRS and YFSETQ. The CDR3 DNA is TGCGCCAGCAGCTTACACGGGGGACTAGCGGGCATTACGCAGTATTTT. This encodes CASSLHGGLAGITQYF.

The chain uses TRBV24-1 and TRBJ2-1, with TRBD1 identical over 8 bases. The CDR3 has 15 amino acids. The germline CDR1 and CDR2 sequences are KGHDR and SFDVKD. With V trimmed by 9 bases and J by 5 bases, 11 bases remained unmatched. The CDR3 DNA is TGTGCCACCGGCTCATTCGACAGGGGTGACAATGAGCAGTTCTTC. This translates into CATGSFDRGDNEQFF.

V usage is TRBV6-2 or TRBV6-3 and J usage is TRBJ2-5; 10 positions agree with TRBD2. CDR1 and CDR2 (germline): MNHEY, SVGEGT. This CDR3 has 14 residues. After removal of 5 bases from V and 5 bases from J, the junction contained 5 bases not matched to a gene. In DNA form, the CDR3 reads TGTGCCAGCAGTGACCTAGCGGGAGAGGAGACCCAGTACTTC. As protein: CASSDLAGEETQYF.